Following are 30 T cell receptor beta chains from one sample sequenced in a study of OX40 agonist ivuxolimab in advanced cancers. The data were produced by immunoSEQ multiplex PCR, yet TCRdb's version contains in-frame clones alone and is incomplete. Here the sample spans about 83,000 clones, about 88% being singletons. The material was CD4+ or CD8+ T cells sorted from blood, obtained in a trial of the OX40 agonist ivuxolimab. These receptors were obtained from an adult with an advanced solid tumor such as melanoma, head and neck, liver or kidney cancer.

V is TRBV19 and J is TRBJ1-1, with unresolved D. Germline values: CDR1 LNHDA, CDR2 SQIVND (reference sequence). V was clipped by 3 bases and J by 0 bases, with 8 bases between them. The CDR3 length is 14 residues. This chain's CDR3 is CASSMRRMNTEAFF. The CDR3 DNA is TGTGCCAGTAGTATGCGGCGAATGAACACTGAAGCTTTCTTT.

V gene TRBV29-1 combines with J gene TRBJ1-3; 9 nucleotides agree with TRBD1. CDR1 is SQVTM and CDR2 is ANQGSEA in the germline V gene. Losses at the gene ends were 1 base for V and 3 bases for J; bases not matched to a gene: 10. The CDR3 is made up of 17 amino acids. For the CDR3, the DNA is TGCAGCGTTGAAGGGACAGGGGCCTCGGGGTTTGGAAACACCATATATTTT. It specifies CSVEGTGASGFGNTIYF. Using reference TRBV29-1 and TRBJ1-3 for the parts outside the CDR3, the full variable domain is SAVISQKPSRDICQRGTSLTIQCQVDSQVTMMFWYRQQPGQSLTLIATANQGSEATYESGFVIDKFPISRPNLTFSTLTVSNMSPEDSSIYLCSVEGTGASGFGNTIYFGEGSWLTVV.

The CDR3 reads CSAWSYNEQFF. CDR3 nucleotide sequence: TGCAGTGCGTGGTCCTACAATGAGCAGTTCTTC. J is TRBJ2-1 and V is TRBV20-1; no clear D gene. The CDR3 length is 11 residues. CDR1 and CDR2 (germline): DFQATT, SNEGSKA (reference sequence). The V gene lost 6 bases and the J gene lost 1 base, with 4 bases spanning the gap.

The V and J genes are TRBV11-3 and TRBJ2-1; 10 bases agree with TRBD1. Germline CDR1 reads SGHNT; CDR2 reads YENEEA. V was pared by 4 bases and J by 9 bases, with 6 bases of the junction left unmatched. The CDR3 loop spans 14 amino acids. The CDR3 here is CASSSRTGGVEQFF. DNA of the CDR3: TGTGCCAGCAGCTCCCGGACAGGGGGTGTTGAGCAGTTCTTC. Full variable domain (rest looked up from reference TRBV11-3 and TRBJ2-1): EAGVVQSPRYKIIEKKQPVAFWCNPISGHNTLYWYLQNLGQGPELLIRYENEEAVDDSQLPKDRFSAERLKGVDSTLKIQPAELGDSAVYLCASSSRTGGVEQFFGPGTRLTVL.

The chain employs TRBV19 and TRBJ1-3; a possible D gene is TRBD1 (5 bases). Germline V CDR1 and CDR2: LNHDA, SQIVND (reference sequence). V shed 2 bases and J shed 4 bases, with 15 bases lying between them. This CDR3 has 16 residues. CDR3 region: CASSIWDPPRGNTIYF. CDR3 DNA: TGTGCCAGTAGTATATGGGACCCACCTCGGGGAAACACCATATATTTT.

This clone was seen a single time. V gene TRBV20-1 combines with J gene TRBJ1-1; D is unclear. The length of the CDR3 is 11 residues. Per the germline V gene, CDR1 is DFQATT and CDR2 is SNEGSKA (reference sequence). V gave up 4 bases and J gave up 1 base, with 4 bases separating them. This CDR3 reads CSAMGNTEAFF. Written as DNA, the CDR3 is TGCAGTGCTATGGGGAACACTGAAGCTTTCTTT.

Concerning this clone: The CDR3 ends on some other residue instead of the conserved phenylalanine or tryptophan, so this is likely a read error. Because the CDR3's place on the DNA is in doubt, the DNA is left out and the CDR3 is given as listed by TCRdb. The CDR3 loop is CASSPDGREVDL. V is TRBV18 and J is TRBJ2-7; the DNA was not used to check the table's D call, TRBD2. The germline V gene has CDR1 KGHSH and CDR2 LQKENI. The CDR3 spans 12 amino acids, including both terminal residues.

V usage is TRBV18 and J usage is TRBJ1-3; D is undetermined. The CDR3 length is 14 residues. Trimming shortened V by 4 bases and J by 0 bases, and 7 bases separated the two germline ends. Germline V gives CDR1 KGHSH, CDR2 LQKENI. CDR3 sequence reads: CASSQDISGNTIYF. The CDR3 DNA reads TGTGCCAGCTCACAAGACATCTCTGGAAACACCATATATTTT.

The chain joins TRBV29-1 to TRBJ2-7; 10 bases align to TRBD2. This CDR3 spans 14 amino acids. V lost 7 bases, J lost 2 bases, and 8 bases stayed unmatched. Germline CDR1 and CDR2: SQVTM and ANQGSEA. For the CDR3, the DNA is TGCAGCGCCTCAAGCGGGAGGGTAACCTACGAGCAGTACTTC. Protein: CSASSGRVTYEQYF.

The rearrangement links TRBV11-2 to TRBJ2-1, with 8 bases matching TRBD2. Looked up from germline, CDR1 is SGHAT and CDR2 is FQNNGV. V dropped 2 bases and J dropped 1; count of bases not matched to a gene: 4. The CDR3 totals 16 residues. The CDR3 bases are TGTGCCAGCAGCTTAAGACTAGCGCGGTCCTACAATGAGCAGTTCTTC. It encodes CASSLRLARSYNEQFF.

The genes are TRBV6-6 and TRBJ2-5, with TRBD2 matching 7 bases. This CDR3 is 14 amino acids long. Germline V lookup: CDR1 MNHNY, CDR2 SVGAGI (reference sequence). The trim removed 5 bases at V and 5 bases at J, leaving 8 bases unmatched. The CDR3 is CASSVRGGRETQYF. CDR3 coding DNA: TGTGCCAGCAGTGTCCGCGGGGGTCGGGAGACCCAGTACTTC.

The V and J genes are TRBV7-2 and TRBJ2-6, with D hard to call. Germline CDR1 SGHTA, CDR2 FQGNSA. The CDR3 runs to 12 residues. Trimming cost V 5 bases and J 7 bases, with 6 bases left between them. CDR3: CASSHIANVLTF. CDR3 nucleotides: TGTGCCAGCAGCCACATAGCCAACGTCCTGACTTTC.

This chain joins TRBV6-1 and TRBJ1-5; TRBD1 might be the D (5 bases). The CDR3 runs 13 residues. V lost 6 bases to trimming and J lost 4 bases, with 10 bases between them. Germline assignment: CDR1 MNHNS and CDR2 SASEGT. The CDR3 region is CASSGALNQPQHF. DNA for the CDR3: TGTGCCAGCAGCGGGGCCCTGAATCAGCCCCAGCATTTT.

This clone was found once. CDR3 amino acids: CASSLEQGGYGYTF. The CDR3 DNA follows: TGTGCCAGCAGCTTAGAACAGGGTGGCTATGGCTACACCTTC. The gene calls are TRBV7-2 and TRBJ1-2; weak D call: TRBD1 (6 bases). V shed 1 base and J shed 4 bases, with 10 bases lying between them. The CDR3 runs to 14 residues. Per germline, CDR1 SGHTA and CDR2 FQGNSA.

The rearrangement links TRBV6-1 to TRBJ2-2, with 9 positions matching TRBD1. The V gene's germline CDR1 is MNHNS and CDR2 SASEGT. The CDR3 is 16 amino acids. The junction had 3 bases not matched to a gene; V was cut back by 1 base and J by 3 bases. The CDR3 here is CASSEGQGDYTGELFF. The CDR3, as DNA: TGTGCCAGCAGTGAAGGACAGGGGGACTACACCGGGGAGCTGTTTTTT.

V is TRBV15 and J is TRBJ2-1, with TRBD1 as a possible D gene (5 bases). The CDR3 spans 14 residues. The germline V gene encodes CDR1 LNHNV and CDR2 YYDKDF (reference sequence). V was clipped by 1 base and J by 5 bases, with 9 bases between them. The CDR3 bases are TGTGCCACCAGCAGAGTCCACAGGAACAATGAGCAGTTCTTC. Its protein product is CATSRVHRNNEQFF.

The rearrangement uses TRBV19 and TRBJ1-3, with D unresolved. The germline CDR1 and CDR2 sequences are LNHDA and SQIVND (reference sequence). This CDR3 is built from 13 residues. V dropped 5 bases and J dropped 0 bases, with 5 bases sitting between them. The chain's CDR3 is CASSQSSGNTIYF. CDR3 bases: TGTGCCAGTAGTCAAAGCTCTGGAAACACCATATATTTT.

The table lists this clone with a count of one. The rearrangement links TRBV5-6 to TRBJ1-3; TRBD1 aligns across 8 bases. Germline values: CDR1 SGHDT, CDR2 YYEEEE. V lost 0 bases, J lost 0 bases, and 8 bases stayed unmatched. CDR3 length: 18 amino acids. Written as DNA, the CDR3 is TGTGCCAGCAGCTTGGGACAGGGGTCCCTTCCCTCTGGAAACACCATATATTTT. This sequence encodes CASSLGQGSLPSGNTIYF.

The chain is built from TRBV9 and TRBJ2-7, with D possibly matching TRBD1 (5 bases). Germline CDR1 and CDR2: SGDLS and YYNGEE. The CDR3 loop spans 14 amino acids. Trimming took 0 bases from V and 5 from J, leaving 12 bases between them. In nucleotides, the CDR3 is TGTGCCAGCAGCGTAGGTATCACAGGCGACGAGCAGTACTTC. Residues: CASSVGITGDEQYF.

The chain couples TRBV7-9 to TRBJ1-2, with a tentative D call TRBD1 (6 bases). The germline V and J ends were trimmed by 3 bases and 6 bases, with 14 bases remaining between them. The CDR3 loop spans 14 amino acids. Germline CDR1 and CDR2: SEHNR and FQNEAQ (reference sequence). The CDR3 here is CASSFGRGVDGYTF. The CDR3 region has the DNA TGTGCCAGCAGCTTCGGCAGGGGTGTAGATGGCTACACCTTC. The full variable domain, with the rest looked up from reference TRBV7-9 and TRBJ1-2, is DTGVSQNPRHKITKRGQNVTFRCDPISEHNRLYWYRQTLGQGPEFLTYFQNEAQLEKSRLLSDRFSAERPKGSFSTLEIQRTEQGDSAMYLCASSFGRGVDGYTFGSGTRLTVV.

V usage is TRBV6-5 and J usage is TRBJ2-6, with TRBD2 as a possible D gene (5 bases). The V end was cut by 2 bases, the J end by 1 base, with 6 bases between. CDR1 is MNHEY, CDR2 SVGAGI, per germline. The CDR3 is made up of 15 amino acids. This chain's CDR3 is CASSYRRSGANVLTF. DNA of the CDR3: TGTGCCAGCAGTTACAGGAGGTCTGGGGCCAACGTCCTGACTTTC.

This chain links TRBV6-1 with TRBJ1-3; D possibly corresponds to TRBD1 (5 bases). Germline V gives CDR1 MNHNS, CDR2 SASEGT. CDR3 length equals 14 residues. Trimming pared 5 bases from V and 0 bases from J, leaving 8 bases between. The CDR3 region is CASSWGGSGNTIYF. DNA of the CDR3: TGTGCCAGCAGTTGGGGCGGCTCTGGAAACACCATATATTTT.

The rearrangement uses TRBV7-6 and TRBJ2-1, with TRBD2 identical over 7 bases. The CDR3 runs to 15 residues. The J segment lost 5 bases and the V segment lost 0 bases, leaving 4 bases of the junction unmatched. The germline CDR1 and CDR2 sequences are SGHVS and FNYEAQ. The CDR3 protein is CASSLASGPNNEQFF. DNA for the CDR3: TGTGCCAGCAGCTTAGCTAGCGGGCCCAACAATGAGCAGTTCTTC.

This clone was recorded once. V is TRBV6-1 and J is TRBJ2-5, with TRBD2 matching over 7 bases. CDR1 and CDR2 from the germline V gene are MNHNS and SASEGT. V lost 1 base to trimming and J lost 4 bases; unmatched junction nucleotides: 3. CDR3 size: 14 residues. CDR3 protein: CASSEGGGRETQYF. For the CDR3, the DNA is TGTGCCAGCAGTGAAGGGGGGGGAAGAGAGACCCAGTACTTC.

This clone has only a few counts. V and J are TRBV6-6 and TRBJ1-1, with TRBD1 identical over 7 bases. The germline V gene has CDR1 MNHNY and CDR2 SVGAGI (reference sequence). V shed 5 bases and J 10 bases; nucleotides not matched to a gene: 10. This CDR3 region has 13 residues. The CDR3 is CASSVPDRDGAFF. CDR3 coding DNA: TGTGCCAGCAGTGTCCCAGACAGGGACGGAGCTTTCTTT.

The chain links TRBV2 to TRBJ1-2; D not certain. Deletions cut 4 bases from V and 4 bases from J, with 4 bases between. Per the germline V gene, CDR1 is SNHLY and CDR2 is FYNNEI. The CDR3 has 11 residues. The CDR3 reads CASSVAYGYTF. The DNA of the CDR3 is TGTGCCAGCAGTGTGGCCTATGGCTACACCTTC.

The chain carries TRBV7-2 and TRBJ1-1, with D possibly TRBD1 on 5 matching bases. The V gene lost 5 bases and the J gene lost 3 bases, with 10 bases spanning the gap. The CDR3 loop spans 13 amino acids. The germline CDR1 and CDR2 sequences are SGHTA and FQGNSA. The CDR3 reads CASSRQGYTEAFF. CDR3 bases: TGTGCCAGCAGCAGGCAGGGTTACACTGAAGCTTTCTTT.

This clone was seen more than once but under ten times. The chain carries TRBV19 and TRBJ2-7, with TRBD2 matching over 9 bases. The CDR3 runs 16 residues. Trimming removed 4 bases from V and 2 bases from J; junction bases left unmatched: 9. CDR1 LNHDA and CDR2 SQIVND come from the germline V gene (reference sequence). In nucleotides, the CDR3 is TGTGCCAGTAGTAAAAAAAGCGGGGGGAACGCCTACGAGCAGTACTTC. Residues: CASSKKSGGNAYEQYF.

The chain uses TRBV14 and TRBJ1-3; no firm D call. Per the germline V gene, CDR1 is SGHDN and CDR2 is FVKESK. V lost 0 bases, J lost 4 bases, and 7 bases lay in between. The CDR3 has 14 residues. DNA of the CDR3: TGTGCCAGCAGCCAAGAACGCGGAGGAAACACCATATATTTT. It encodes CASSQERGGNTIYF. The complete variable domain, with remaining parts taken from reference TRBV14 and TRBJ1-3, reads EAGVTQFPSHSVIEKGQTVTLRCDPISGHDNLYWYRRVMGKEIKFLLHFVKESKQDESGMPNNRFLAERTGGTYSTLKVQPAELEDSGVYFCASSQERGGNTIYFGEGSWLTVV.

V and J are TRBV18 and TRBJ2-2, with 9 nucleotides matching TRBD2. Germline CDR1 KGHSH, CDR2 LQKENI. The CDR3 totals 15 residues. The V gene end was trimmed by 3 bases and the J gene end by 5 bases; junction bases not matched to a gene: 4. The CDR3 protein is CASSPRLAETGELFF. The CDR3 DNA sequence: TGTGCCAGCTCACCGAGACTAGCGGAAACCGGGGAGCTGTTTTTT.